This T cell receptor beta chain was recorded in a study of blood T cell repertoires in COVID-19. Across the whole study: Both acute and convalescent COVID-19 samples were obtained from the United States, Italy and Spain. PBMCs, B-cell-depleted T cells, or T cells were the source of the cDNA or gDNA that made up the material.

CDR1 and CDR2 (germline): MDHEN, SYDVKM. The CDR3 consists of 13 residues. Trimming took 4 bases from V and 5 from J; bases not matched to a gene: 4. In the source study's methods: For nucleated cells, counts were estimated from reference gene primer amplification. TCRdb keeps only in-frame clones here, not all; method: immunoSEQ multiplex PCR. V and J calls and clone size are those listed in that table; D and trimming were worked out from the DNA. Of under 200,000 clones listed, less than 90% are singletons. The chain links TRBV28 to TRBJ1-2; 7 bases fit TRBD1. What was sequenced was peripheral blood. The sequence was collected from a woman in her thirties or forties with acute or convalescent COVID-19. CDR3 amino acids: CASSSQGTYGYTF. The CDR3 nucleotides read TGTGCCAGCAGTTCACAGGGGACTTATGGCTACACCTTC.